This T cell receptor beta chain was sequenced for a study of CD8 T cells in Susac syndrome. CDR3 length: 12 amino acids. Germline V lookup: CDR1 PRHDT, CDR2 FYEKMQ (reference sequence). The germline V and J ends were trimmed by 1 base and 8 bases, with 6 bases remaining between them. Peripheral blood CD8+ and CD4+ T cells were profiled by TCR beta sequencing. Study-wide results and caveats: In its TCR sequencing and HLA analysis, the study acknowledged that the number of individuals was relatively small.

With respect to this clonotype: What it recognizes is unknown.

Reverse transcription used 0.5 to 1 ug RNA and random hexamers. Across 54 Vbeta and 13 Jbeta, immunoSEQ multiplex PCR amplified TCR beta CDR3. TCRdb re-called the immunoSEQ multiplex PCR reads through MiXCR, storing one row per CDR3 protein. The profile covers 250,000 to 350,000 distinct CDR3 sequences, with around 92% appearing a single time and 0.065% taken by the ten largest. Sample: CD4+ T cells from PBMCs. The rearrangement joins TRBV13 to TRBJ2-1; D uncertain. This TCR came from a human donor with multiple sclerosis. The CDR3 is CASSLEFHEQFF. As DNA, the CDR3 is TGTGCCAGCAGCTTAGAGTTCCATGAGCAGTTCTTC.